The 18 T cell receptor beta chains given below trace back to one sample, sequenced in a study of shared clonotypes between healthy human individuals. This table comes from immunoSEQ multiplex PCR, and its TCRdb copy is limited to in-frame clones, with some not included. This table has 1.5 million to 2.5 million clones, approximately 94% appearing once. Naive CD8 cells comprised CD45RO-negative, CCR7-positively selected cells, excluding terminally differentiated effector memory CD45RA+ cells. Source material: naive CD8+ T cells sorted from blood. The receptors were gathered from a young man in good health.

The V call is TRBV15, the J call TRBJ2-5; the D is unclear. Germline loops: CDR1 LNHNV, CDR2 YYDKDF (reference sequence). The CDR3 sequence is 15 residues long. V lost 3 bases and J lost 4, with 15 bases in between. The CDR3 region has the DNA TGTGCCACCAGCAGTCAGAGCGCTGTATCAGAGACCCAGTACTTC. Encoded protein: CATSSQSAVSETQYF.

The chain uses TRBV27 and TRBJ2-1; no reliable D call. The CDR3 has 13 residues. V shed 3 bases and J shed 5 bases, with 8 bases lying between them. Germline-derived CDR1 and CDR2 are MNHEY and SMNVEV (reference sequence). The DNA for the CDR3 is TGTGCCAGCAGTTTCGTGAAGCACAATGAGCAGTTCTTC. It translates to CASSFVKHNEQFF.

For this clone: This specimen includes other DNA sequences encoding the same CDR3. The chain uses TRBV7-9 and TRBJ2-1; D gene unclear. The CDR3 runs to 12 residues. CDR1 SEHNR and CDR2 FQNEAQ come from the germline V gene (reference sequence). With 1 base removed from V and 8 bases from J, the gap between germline ends came to 6 bases. As DNA, the CDR3 is TGTGCCAGCAGCTTAGATGGCGATGAGCAGTTCTTC. It is translated as CASSLDGDEQFF.

The CDR3 loop reads CASSLNGNTGELFF. The CDR3 bases are TGTGCCAGCAGTTTAAACGGGAACACCGGGGAGCTGTTTTTT. The chain joins TRBV28 to TRBJ2-2; no firm D call. Germline lookup yields CDR1 MDHEN and CDR2 SYDVKM. V dropped 2 bases and J dropped 1 base, with 5 bases sitting between them. The CDR3 has 14 residues.

Of note for this clone: In the same sample, other DNA sequences code for this CDR3. The chain couples TRBV6-5 to TRBJ2-7; D may match TRBD1 or TRBD2 (6 bases each). V lost 0 bases and J 4 bases, leaving 10 bases between the germline ends. Germline V lookup: CDR1 MNHEY, CDR2 SVGAGI. This CDR3 is built from 14 residues. DNA of the CDR3: TGTGCCAGCAGTTACTCTGGGGGGCAATACGAGCAGTACTTC. It translates to CASSYSGGQYEQYF.

The genes are TRBV4-3 and TRBJ2-7, with TRBD2 identical over 10 bases. The CDR3 spans 16 residues. CDR1 is LGHNA and CDR2 is YSLEER in the germline V gene. V trimming: 0 bases; J trimming: 5 bases; junction bases outside the gene matches: 7. CDR3 coding DNA: TGCGCCAGCAGCCAAGATCGATCTAGCGGGAGCAACGAGCAGTACTTC. Amino acid sequence: CASSQDRSSGSNEQYF.

The chain uses TRBV10-1 and TRBJ2-2, with D hard to call. Germline lookup yields CDR1 WNHNN and CDR2 SYGVQD (reference sequence). The CDR3 has 17 amino acids. Trimming removed 0 bases from V and 1 base from J, with 12 bases in between. CDR3 coding DNA: TGCGCCAGCAGTGAGTCGGGATTCACTCTGAACACCGGGGAGCTGTTTTTT. Translation gives CASSESGFTLNTGELFF.

The chain uses TRBV9 and TRBJ2-7; 9 nucleotides align to TRBD1. The germline CDR1 and CDR2 sequences are SGDLS and YYNGEE. This CDR3 is 14 amino acids long. Trimming cost V 3 bases and J 2 bases; bases outside gene matches: 3. In nucleotides, the CDR3 is TGTGCCAGCAGCGCTCGACAGGGGGCCTACGAGCAGTACTTC. Amino acid sequence: CASSARQGAYEQYF.

This chain joins TRBV19 and TRBJ1-1, with 8 bases aligning to TRBD1. The germline CDR1 and CDR2 sequences are LNHDA and SQIVND (reference sequence). V lost 7 bases, J lost 3 bases, and 16 bases stayed unmatched. The CDR3 has 17 residues. The CDR3 is CASNRPGTGWRDTEAFF. The CDR3 region has the DNA TGTGCCAGTAACCGTCCCGGGACAGGTTGGAGGGACACTGAAGCTTTCTTT.

This clone was seen just once. V is TRBV5-6 and J is TRBJ2-3; TRBD1 matches 7 bases. Unmatched junction bases numbered 8, after V lost 4 bases and J lost 3 bases. In germline, CDR1 is SGHDT, CDR2 YYEEEE. CDR3 length: 15 residues. CDR3 nucleotides: TGTGCCAGCAGCCGCCTGAAGGGGGCAACAGATACGCAGTATTTT. Amino acids: CASSRLKGATDTQYF. Looking up the rest from reference TRBV5-6 and TRBJ2-3 gives the full variable domain: DAGVTQSPTHLIKTRGQQVTLRCSPKSGHDTVSWYQQALGQGPQFIFQYYEEEERQRGNFPDRFSGHQFPNYSSELNVNALLLGDSALYLCASSRLKGATDTQYFGPGTRLTVL.

The V and J genes are TRBV30 and TRBJ2-5, with 9 bases that match TRBD1. The better agreement between TRBJ2-7 and the DNA end casts doubt on the J call. Germline V CDR1 and CDR2: GTSNPN, SVGIG (reference sequence). This CDR3 is 14 amino acids long. The DNA for the CDR3 is TGTGCCTGGAGTCACCGGGACAGGGACTACGAGCAGTACTTC. Residues: CAWSHRDRDYEQYF.

This chain links TRBV18 with TRBJ2-3, with 8 nucleotides matching TRBD2. The CDR3 loop spans 16 amino acids. V trimming: 3 bases; J trimming: 4 bases; junction bases outside the gene matches: 9. Looked up from germline, CDR1 is KGHSH and CDR2 is LQKENI. The CDR3, as DNA: TGTGCCAGCTCACCCGTTAGCGGGATCCCCCCAGATACGCAGTATTTT. Translating it yields CASSPVSGIPPDTQYF.

With respect to this clone: Sequence at one end of the junction differs from germline and may be a read error. The chain combines TRBV7-7 with TRBJ2-7; perhaps TRBD2 as D (5 bases). The length of the CDR3 is 14 residues. CDR1 is SSHAT and CDR2 is FNYEAQ in the germline V gene (reference sequence). CDR3 amino acids: CASSLAPDSKEQYF. CDR3 DNA: TGTGCTAGCAGCTTAGCGCCAGATTCTAAGGAGCAGTACTTC.

V usage is TRBV4-1 and J usage is TRBJ2-7; the match to TRBD1 covers 8 bases. Germline values: CDR1 MGHRA, CDR2 YSYEKL. The CDR3 totals 13 residues. J was trimmed by 6 bases and V by 3 bases; bases with no gene match: 4. The CDR3 protein is CASSHRQGTEQYF. In DNA form, the CDR3 reads TGCGCCAGCAGCCACAGACAGGGGACCGAGCAGTACTTC.

The chain recombines TRBV11-2 with TRBJ2-1; 12 positions agree with TRBD2. The V segment lost 8 bases and the J segment 7 bases; nucleotides outside the gene matches: 18. This CDR3 has 18 residues. Germline V gene lookup returns CDR1 SGHAT and CDR2 FQNNGV. The CDR3 is CASWEGLAGITARNEQFF. CDR3 nucleotide sequence: TGTGCCAGCTGGGAGGGACTAGCGGGCATTACCGCACGAAATGAGCAGTTCTTC.

This chain connects TRBV7-9 to TRBJ2-1, with D possibly TRBD2 on 6 matching bases. The CDR3 spans 16 residues. V lost 5 bases to trimming and J lost 2 bases, with 16 bases between them. Germline CDR1 reads SEHNR; CDR2 reads FQNEAQ (reference sequence). The DNA for the CDR3 is TGTGCCAGCAGCCCGATGGGTGGCGGGACCTACAATGAGCAGTTCTTC. This encodes CASSPMGGGTYNEQFF.

V gene TRBV6-1 combines with J gene TRBJ1-2; D possibly corresponds to TRBD1 (6 bases). This CDR3 spans 12 amino acids. Trimming removed 8 bases from V and 4 bases from J, with 11 bases in between. Germline values: CDR1 MNHNS, CDR2 SASEGT. The chain's CDR3 is CASRQELYGYTF. The CDR3 DNA follows: TGTGCCAGCCGACAGGAACTCTATGGCTACACCTTC.

The chain is built from TRBV15 and TRBJ2-1; unclear D gene. Germline loops: CDR1 LNHNV, CDR2 YYDKDF (reference sequence). The CDR3 runs 14 residues. Deletions cut 5 bases from V and 2 bases from J, with 10 bases between. Here the CDR3 reads CATSVTRTYNEQFF. The CDR3 bases are TGTGCCACCAGCGTGACAAGAACCTACAATGAGCAGTTCTTC.